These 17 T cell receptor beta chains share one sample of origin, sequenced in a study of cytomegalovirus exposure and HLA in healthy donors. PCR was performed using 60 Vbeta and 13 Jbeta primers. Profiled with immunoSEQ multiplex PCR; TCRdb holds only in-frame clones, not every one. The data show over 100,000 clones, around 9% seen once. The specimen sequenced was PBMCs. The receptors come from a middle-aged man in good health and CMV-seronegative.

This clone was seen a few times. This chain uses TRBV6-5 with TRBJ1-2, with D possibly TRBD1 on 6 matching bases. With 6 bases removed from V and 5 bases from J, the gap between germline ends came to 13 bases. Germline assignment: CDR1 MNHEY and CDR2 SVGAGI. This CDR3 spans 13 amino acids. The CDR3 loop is CASRDFGQYGYTF. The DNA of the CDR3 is TGTGCCAGCAGGGACTTCGGACAGTATGGCTACACCTTC.

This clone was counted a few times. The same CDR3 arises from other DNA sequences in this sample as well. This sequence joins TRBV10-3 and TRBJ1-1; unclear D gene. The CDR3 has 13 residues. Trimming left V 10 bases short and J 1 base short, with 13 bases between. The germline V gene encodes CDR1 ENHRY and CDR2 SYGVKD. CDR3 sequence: CASQTESNTEAFF. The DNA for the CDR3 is TGTGCCAGCCAGACTGAGTCGAACACTGAAGCTTTCTTT.

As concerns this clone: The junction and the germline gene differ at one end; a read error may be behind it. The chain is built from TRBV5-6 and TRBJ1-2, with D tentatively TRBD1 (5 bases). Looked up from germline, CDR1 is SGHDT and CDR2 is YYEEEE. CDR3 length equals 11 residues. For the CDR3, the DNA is TGTGCCAGCAGCCGGGGGTACGGCTACAAATTC. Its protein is CASSRGYGYKF.

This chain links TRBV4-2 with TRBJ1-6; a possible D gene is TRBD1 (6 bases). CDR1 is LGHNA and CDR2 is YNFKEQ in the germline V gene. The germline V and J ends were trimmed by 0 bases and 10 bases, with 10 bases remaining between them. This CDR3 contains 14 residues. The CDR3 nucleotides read TGTGCCAGCAGCCAAGAGGGGGCGGTCTCACCCCTCCACTTT. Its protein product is CASSQEGAVSPLHF.

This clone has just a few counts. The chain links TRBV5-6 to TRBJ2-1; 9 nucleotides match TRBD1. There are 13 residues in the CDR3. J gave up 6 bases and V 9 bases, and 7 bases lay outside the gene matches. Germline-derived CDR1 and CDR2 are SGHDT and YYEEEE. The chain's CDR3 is CATPRDRANEQFF. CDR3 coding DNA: TGTGCCACCCCCCGGGACAGGGCCAATGAGCAGTTCTTC.

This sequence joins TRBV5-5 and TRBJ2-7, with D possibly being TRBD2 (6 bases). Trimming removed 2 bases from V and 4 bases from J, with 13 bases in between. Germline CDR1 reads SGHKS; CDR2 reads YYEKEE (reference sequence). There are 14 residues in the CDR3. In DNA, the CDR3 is TGTGCCAGCAGCTTTGTTCCGGGGGAATACGAGCAGTACTTC. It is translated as CASSFVPGEYEQYF.

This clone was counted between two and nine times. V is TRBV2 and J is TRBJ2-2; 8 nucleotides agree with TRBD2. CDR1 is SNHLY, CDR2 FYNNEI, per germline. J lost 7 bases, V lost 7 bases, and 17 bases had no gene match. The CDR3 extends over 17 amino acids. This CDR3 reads CASIRGGSRRTNGELFF. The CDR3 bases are TGTGCCAGCATTCGGGGGGGCTCCCGGAGGACTAACGGGGAGCTGTTTTTT. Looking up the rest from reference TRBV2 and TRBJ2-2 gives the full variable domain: EPEVTQTPSHQVTQMGQEVILRCVPISNHLYFYWYRQILGQKVEFLVSFYNNEISEKSEIFDDQFSVERPDGSNFTLKIRSTKLEDSAMYFCASIRGGSRRTNGELFFGEGSRLTVL.

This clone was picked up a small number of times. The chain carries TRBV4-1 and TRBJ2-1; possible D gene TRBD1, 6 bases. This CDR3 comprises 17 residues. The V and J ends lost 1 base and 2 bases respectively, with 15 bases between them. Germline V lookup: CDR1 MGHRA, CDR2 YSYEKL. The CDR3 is CASSQAENQGTYNEQFF. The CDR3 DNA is TGCGCCAGCAGCCAAGCGGAAAATCAGGGGACCTACAATGAGCAGTTCTTC.

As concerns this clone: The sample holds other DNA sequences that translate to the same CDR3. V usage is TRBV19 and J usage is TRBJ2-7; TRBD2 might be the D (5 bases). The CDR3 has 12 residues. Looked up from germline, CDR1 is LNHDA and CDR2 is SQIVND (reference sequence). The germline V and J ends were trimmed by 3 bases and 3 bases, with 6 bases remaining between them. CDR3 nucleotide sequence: TGTGCCAGTAGTATCGGAGGCTACGAGCAGTACTTC. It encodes CASSIGGYEQYF.

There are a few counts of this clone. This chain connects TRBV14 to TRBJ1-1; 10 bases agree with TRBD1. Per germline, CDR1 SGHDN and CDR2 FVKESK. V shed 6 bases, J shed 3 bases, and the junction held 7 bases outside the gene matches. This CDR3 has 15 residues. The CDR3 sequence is CASSRTGGQDTEAFF. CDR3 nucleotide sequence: TGTGCCAGCAGTCGGACAGGGGGACAAGACACTGAAGCTTTCTTT.

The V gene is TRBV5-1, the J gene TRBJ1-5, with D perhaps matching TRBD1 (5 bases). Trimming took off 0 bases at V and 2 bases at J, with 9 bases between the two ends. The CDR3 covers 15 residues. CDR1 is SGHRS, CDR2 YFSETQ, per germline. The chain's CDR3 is CASSLDGQGNQPQHF. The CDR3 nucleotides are TGCGCCAGCAGCTTGGACGGACAAGGCAATCAGCCCCAGCATTTT.

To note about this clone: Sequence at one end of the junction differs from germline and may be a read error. CDR3 amino acids: CASSQEGANTGELFF. In nucleotides, the CDR3 is TGCGCCAGCAGCCAAGAGGGGGCGAATACCGGGGAGCTGTTTTTT. V usage is TRBV4-1 and J usage is TRBJ2-2, with D possibly TRBD1 on 6 matching bases. The CDR3 contains 15 residues. The germline V gene encodes CDR1 MGHRA and CDR2 YSYEKL.

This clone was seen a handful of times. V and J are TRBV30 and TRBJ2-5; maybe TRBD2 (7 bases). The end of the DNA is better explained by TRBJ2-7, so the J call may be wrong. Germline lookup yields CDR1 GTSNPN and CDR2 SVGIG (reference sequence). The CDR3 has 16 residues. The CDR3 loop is CAWSVRTAGYSYEQYF. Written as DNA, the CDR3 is TGTGCCTGGAGTGTACGGACAGCGGGGTACTCCTACGAGCAGTACTTC.

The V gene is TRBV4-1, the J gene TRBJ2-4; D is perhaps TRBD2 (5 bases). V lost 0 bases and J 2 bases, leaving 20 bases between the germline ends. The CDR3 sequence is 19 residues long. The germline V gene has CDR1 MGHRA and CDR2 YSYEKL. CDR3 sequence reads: CASSQEDEGGSIPKNIQYF. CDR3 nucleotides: TGCGCCAGCAGCCAAGAGGATGAGGGTGGGAGTATCCCCAAAAACATTCAGTACTTC.

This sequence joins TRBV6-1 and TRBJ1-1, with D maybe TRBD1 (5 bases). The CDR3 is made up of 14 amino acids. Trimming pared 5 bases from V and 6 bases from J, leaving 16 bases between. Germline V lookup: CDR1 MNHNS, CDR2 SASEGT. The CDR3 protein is CASSPHGGDAEAFF. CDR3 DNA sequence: TGTGCCAGCAGTCCCCACGGGGGGGACGCTGAAGCTTTCTTT.

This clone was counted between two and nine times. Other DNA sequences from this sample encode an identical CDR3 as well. CDR3 nucleotides: TGCGCCAGCAGCTCCGGAGGCTCCTACAATGAGCAGTTCTTC. Its protein product is CASSSGGSYNEQFF. The V and J genes are TRBV5-1 and TRBJ2-1; D possibly corresponds to TRBD2 (5 bases). Germline-derived CDR1 and CDR2 are SGHRS and YFSETQ. V was trimmed by 3 bases and J by 0 bases, leaving 7 bases between them. The CDR3 is 14 amino acids.

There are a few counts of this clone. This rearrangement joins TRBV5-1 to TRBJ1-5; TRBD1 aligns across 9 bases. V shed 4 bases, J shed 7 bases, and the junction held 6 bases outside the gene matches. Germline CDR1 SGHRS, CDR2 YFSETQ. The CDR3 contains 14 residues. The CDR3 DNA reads TGCGCCAGCAGCCCGGGACAGGGTGCCCAGCCCCAGCATTTT. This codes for CASSPGQGAQPQHF.